The rows below give T cell receptor beta chains drawn from one sample of a study of immune evolution from preneoplasia to lung adenocarcinoma. The table came from immunoSEQ multiplex PCR; TCRdb's copy has only in-frame clones and leaves some out. The table records about 5,700 clones, 81% of them present only once. What was sequenced was FFPE normal lung tissue adjacent to the tumor. These receptors all stem from a person between 50 and 69 years old with lung adenocarcinoma. Both conserved end residues are part of each CDR3. Each record gives: D gene, clone size, J gene, V gene, CDR3 protein, CDR3 DNA. A D gene is named only where the DNA matches it firmly. Part of the rows lack a size; the others show once, few, many or a class for expanded clones.

TRBD1 | . | TRBJ1-3 | TRBV5-6 | CASSLGQGNTIYF | TGTGCCAGCAGTTTGGGACAGGGGAACACCATATATTTT
. | . | TRBJ2-2 | TRBV2 | CASSEIGANTGELFF | TGTGCCAGCAGTGAGATAGGGGCGAACACCGGGGAGCTGTTTTTT
. | once | TRBJ2-1 | TRBV2 | CASSDYNEQFF | TGTGCCAGCTCCGACTACAATGAGCAGTTCTTC
. | . | TRBJ1-2 | TRBV5-1 | CASSLDVGDYGYTF | TGCGCCAGCAGCTTGGACGTCGGCGACTATGGCTACACCTTC
. | . | TRBJ2-7 | TRBV4-1 | CASSLASRSYEQYF | TGCGCCAGCAGCCTGGCGTCCCGCTCCTACGAGCAGTACTTC
. | . | TRBJ2-5 | TRBV7-6 | CASSLQKETQYF | TGTGCCAGCAGCTTGCAGAAAGAGACCCAGTACTTC
TRBD2 | . | TRBJ2-1 | TRBV5-1 | CASGRTSGRNYNEQFF | TGCGCCAGCGGTCGGACTAGCGGGAGAAACTACAATGAGCAGTTCTTC
TRBD1 | few | TRBJ1-2 | TRBV6-5 | CASRRQGMGGYTF | TGTGCCAGCAGAAGACAGGGTATGGGTGGCTACACCTTC
. | . | TRBJ2-1 | TRBV9 | CASAPGGGNNEQFF | TGTGCCAGCGCACCGGGGGGCGGCAACAATGAGCAGTTCTTC
TRBD1 | . | TRBJ1-4 | TRBV5-1 | CASSTQGTTNEKLFF | TGCGCCAGCAGCACACAGGGGACTACTAATGAAAAACTGTTTTTT
. | . | TRBJ1-4 | TRBV6-5 | CASRVTATNEKLFF | TGTGCCAGCAGAGTGACAGCAACTAATGAAAAACTGTTTTTT
. | . | TRBJ2-1 | TRBV29-1 | CSVDTHGQNEQFF | TGCAGCGTTGACACCCATGGACAGAATGAGCAGTTCTTC
TRBD2 | . | TRBJ2-1 | TRBV11-3 | CASSSAGREGLREQFF | TGTGCCAGCAGCTCCGCCGGGAGGGAGGGCCTCCGAGAGCAGTTCTTC
. | once | TRBJ2-3 | TRBV7-9 | CASSFGVNTDTQYF | TGTGCCAGCAGCTTTGGGGTAAACACAGATACGCAGTATTTT
TRBD2 | . | TRBJ2-3 | TRBV5-1 | CASSVGTSNFDTQYF | TGCGCCAGCAGCGTAGGGACTAGTAATTTTGATACGCAGTATTTT
TRBD1 | . | TRBJ1-2 | TRBV6-6 | CASNFTGENGYTF | TGTGCCAGCAATTTTACAGGGGAGAATGGCTACACCTTC
. | once | TRBJ2-2 | TRBV11-1 | CASSLGLARGGELFF | TGTGCCAGCAGCTTAGGGCTAGCCCGTGGCGGGGAGCTGTTTTTT
. | . | TRBJ1-1 | TRBV7-9 | CASSPNWGRWTEAFF | TGTGCCAGCAGTCCGAATTGGGGGCGGTGGACTGAAGCTTTCTTT
TRBD2 | . | TRBJ2-1 | TRBV25-1 | CASSHYGTSGRAPDEQFF | TGTGCCAGCAGTCACTACGGGACTAGCGGGAGGGCTCCCGATGAGCAGTTCTTC
. | . | TRBJ2-7 | TRBV10-3 | CAISPSTAATTYEQYF | TGTGCCATCAGTCCCTCGACAGCAGCAACAACCTACGAGCAGTACTTC
. | . | TRBJ2-2 | TRBV10-2 | CASSEQGNTGELFF | TGCGCCAGCAGTGAGCAGGGGAACACCGGGGAGCTGTTTTTT
. | . | TRBJ2-1 | TRBV7-9 | CASSLTSRTYNEQFF | TGTGCCAGCAGCTTAACTAGCAGAACCTACAATGAGCAGTTCTTC
. | once | TRBJ1-1 | TRBV5-4 | CASSLTGNTEAFF | TGTGCCAGCAGCCTCACTGGGAACACTGAAGCTTTCTTT
. | . | TRBJ2-2 | TRBV2 | CASSVEPGELFF | TGTGCCAGCAGTGTGGAACCCGGGGAGCTGTTTTTT
TRBD1 | . | TRBJ2-3 | TRBV7-2 | CASSLAGTGTDTQYF | TGTGCCAGCAGCTTAGCGGGGACAGGCACAGATACGCAGTATTTT
. | once | TRBJ1-1 | TRBV6-5 | CASSYLDRNTEAFF | TGTGCCAGCAGTTACCTTGACAGAAACACTGAAGCTTTCTTT
. | . | TRBJ2-7 | TRBV29-1 | CSVGVRSSYEQYF | TGCAGCGTTGGCGTCAGGAGCTCCTACGAGCAGTACTTC
. | once | TRBJ1-1 | TRBV28 | CASSFRQITEAFF | TGTGCCAGCAGTTTCCGGCAGATCACTGAAGCTTTCTTT
. | . | TRBJ1-4 | TRBV5-1 | CASSLDRAAIATNEKLFF | TGCGCCAGCAGCTTGGATCGGGCAGCGATCGCAACTAATGAAAAACTGTTTTTT
. | . | TRBJ1-1 | TRBV29-1 | CSVQGRSTEAFF | TGCAGCGTACAGGGTCGGTCCACTGAAGCTTTCTTT
. | few | TRBJ1-2 | TRBV2 | CASSVESTNYGYTF | TGTGCCAGCAGTGTAGAAAGCACTAACTATGGCTACACCTTC
. | . | TRBJ1-2 | TRBV5-1 | CASSTNRENNYGYTF | TGCGCCAGCAGTACTAACAGGGAAAATAACTATGGCTACACCTTC
. | . | TRBJ2-7 | TRBV6-5 | CASSYWDNPYEQYF | TGTGCCAGCAGTTACTGGGATAACCCCTACGAGCAGTACTTC
TRBD2 | . | TRBJ2-7 | TRBV9 | CASSQETSGSYEQYF | TGTGCCAGCAGCCAGGAAACTAGCGGTTCCTACGAGCAGTACTTC
. | . | TRBJ1-1 | TRBV11-3 | CASSLSALNTEAFF | TGTGCCAGCAGCTTATCAGCTCTGAACACTGAAGCTTTCTTT
TRBD2 | . | TRBJ2-3 | TRBV19 | CASSIERTSSTDTQYF | TGTGCCAGTAGTATAGAAAGGACTAGCAGTACAGATACGCAGTATTTT
. | . | TRBJ2-2 | TRBV21-1 | CADRGLADGTGELFF | TGTGCCGATCGAGGGCTAGCGGATGGGACCGGGGAGCTGTTTTTT
TRBD1 | . | TRBJ2-1 | TRBV11-1 | CASSSQTGAPSEQFF | TGTGCCAGCAGCTCTCAGACAGGGGCGCCTAGTGAGCAGTTCTTC
. | . | TRBJ1-3 | TRBV6-5 | CASSQTGGSGNTIYF | TGTGCCAGCAGCCAGACAGGCGGCTCTGGAAACACCATATATTTT
TRBD1 | . | TRBJ2-7 | TRBV11-2 | CASSTNPGQVPYEQYF | TGTGCCAGCAGCACCAACCCGGGACAGGTCCCCTACGAGCAGTACTTC
TRBD1 | . | TRBJ1-1 | TRBV28 | CASSWGQGNTEAFF | TGTGCCAGCAGTTGGGGACAGGGGAACACTGAAGCTTTCTTT
. | . | TRBJ1-2 | TRBV28 | CASSLQGGYGYTF | TGTGCCAGCAGTTTACAGGGTGGCTATGGCTACACCTTC
. | . | TRBJ2-7 | TRBV5-6 | CASSLGNYEQYF | TGTGCCAGCAGCTTGGGCAACTACGAGCAGTACTTC
. | . | TRBJ2-1 | TRBV11-3 | CASAKDIGEQFF | TGTGCCAGCGCTAAAGACATTGGTGAGCAGTTCTTC
. | . | TRBJ1-5 | TRBV13 | CASSLGAGRPQHF | TGTGCCAGCAGCTTAGGTGCAGGGCGGCCCCAGCATTTT
. | . | TRBJ2-1 | TRBV30 | CAWRIWSSYNEQFF | TGTGCCTGGAGGATCTGGAGCTCCTACAATGAGCAGTTCTTC
. | . | TRBJ2-1 | TRBV28 | CASTREPALLNEQFF | TGTGCCAGCACCCGTGAACCCGCCCTCTTGAATGAGCAGTTCTTC
. | . | TRBJ1-4 | TRBV7-8 | CASSLYLTVEKLFF | TGTGCCAGCAGCTTATATCTGACTGTTGAAAAACTGTTTTTT
TRBD1 | . | TRBJ1-5 | TRBV28 | CASIGDRVGNQPQHF | TGTGCCAGCATCGGGGACAGGGTAGGCAATCAGCCCCAGCATTTT
. | . | TRBJ2-1 | TRBV19 | CASSPLRRGGYNEQFF | TGTGCCAGTAGTCCGCTCCGCAGGGGAGGATACAATGAGCAGTTCTTC
. | . | TRBJ1-1 | TRBV9 | CASSVSITTEAFF | TGTGCCAGCAGCGTTTCGATCACCACTGAAGCTTTCTTT
TRBD1 | . | TRBJ2-7 | TRBV6-6 | CASSFTGVHEQYF | TGTGCCAGCAGTTTTACAGGGGTGCACGAGCAGTACTTC
. | . | TRBJ2-1 | TRBV27 | CASSKQGNEQFF | TGTGCCAGCAGTAAACAGGGAAATGAGCAGTTCTTC
. | few | TRBJ2-3 | TRBV4-1 | CASSQPPIRQLTSTDTQYF | TGCGCCAGCAGCCAACCCCCGATTCGACAGCTAACTAGCACAGATACGCAGTATTTT
. | . | TRBJ1-1 | TRBV28 | CASSLFGGEYTEAFF | TGTGCCAGCAGTTTATTCGGGGGCGAGTACACTGAAGCTTTCTTT